The rows below give T cell receptor beta chains drawn from one sample of a study of cytomegalovirus exposure and HLA in healthy donors. Sequenced by immunoSEQ multiplex PCR; TCRdb stores in-frame clones only, minus some. The sample shows about 110,000 clones, more than 60% of them seen only once. Sequenced material: PBMCs. The source of these receptors is a woman between 50 and 59 years old in good health and CMV-seropositive. CDR3s include the opening cysteine and the closing phenylalanine or tryptophan. The order of the fields is V gene, J gene, D gene, clone size, CDR3 protein, CDR3 DNA. A D gene is named only where the DNA matches it firmly. The size of a clone is reported for some rows only, either as once, few or many, or as a class for expanded clones.

TRBV5-8	TRBJ1-2	NA	NA	CASSLRSALANYGYTF	TGTGCCAGCAGCTTGAGATCGGCACTAGCTAACTATGGCTACACCTTC
TRBV7-9	TRBJ2-5	TRBD2	NA	CASSLGLDFAGDEETQYF	TGTGCCAGCAGCTTAGGGTTGGATTTTGCGGGGGACGAAGAGACCCAGTACTTC
TRBV27	TRBJ2-7	TRBD1	NA	CASSRDRVVYEQYF	TGTGCCAGCAGTCGGGACAGGGTGGTCTACGAGCAGTACTTC
TRBV27	TRBJ2-3	TRBD2	NA	CASSLQGRGAHYTQYF	TGTGCCAGCAGTTTACAAGGGCGGGGGGCCCACTATACGCAGTATTTT
TRBV20-1	TRBJ1-2	NA	few	CSAPNYGYTF	TGCAGTGCTCCAAATTATGGCTACACCTTC
TRBV29-1	TRBJ1-1	NA	once	CSVGRLEAFF	TGCAGCGTTGGTAGACTTGAAGCTTTCTTT
TRBV11-2	TRBJ2-1	NA	NA	CASSLDPGTPHNEQFF	TGTGCCAGCAGCTTAGACCCCGGGACTCCCCACAATGAGCAGTTCTTC
TRBV18	TRBJ1-3	NA	NA	CASSPPSTGVSGNTIYF	TGTGCCAGCTCACCACCCTCAACAGGCGTTTCTGGAAACACCATATATTTT
TRBV7-3	TRBJ2-1	TRBD1	NA	CASRVTGGGNEQFF	TGTGCCAGCAGAGTGACAGGGGGCGGAAATGAGCAGTTCTTC
TRBV28	TRBJ1-2	NA	NA	CASSLTGPINYGYTF	TGTGCCAGCAGTTTAACAGGGCCAATTAACTATGGCTACACCTTC
TRBV28	TRBJ2-7	NA	NA	CASSQILEYYEQYF	TGTGCCAGCAGTCAAATTTTAGAGTACTACGAGCAGTACTTC
TRBV6-6	TRBJ1-1	NA	NA	CASSYSMGDEAFF	TGTGCCAGCAGTTACTCGATGGGAGATGAAGCTTTCTTT
TRBV5-6	TRBJ1-2	TRBD1	NA	CASSQGRWGQGEYGYTF	TGTGCCAGCAGCCAAGGTCGCTGGGGACAGGGAGAATATGGCTACACCTTC
TRBV30	TRBJ2-3	NA	NA	CAWSMMGQGTDTQYF	TGTGCCTGGAGTATGATGGGGCAGGGCACAGATACGCAGTATTTT
TRBV5-1	TRBJ2-7	TRBD1	NA	CASSSEGTGGREQYF	TGCGCCAGCAGCTCAGAAGGGACAGGGGGGCGCGAGCAGTACTTC
TRBV19	TRBJ2-1	NA	few	CASSIGASSYNEQFF	TGTGCCAGTAGTATCGGCGCTAGCTCCTACAATGAGCAGTTCTTC
TRBV6-1	TRBJ2-2	TRBD1	NA	CASRTGSNTGELFF	TGTGCCAGCAGGACAGGGTCGAACACCGGGGAGCTGTTTTTT
TRBV30	TRBJ2-5	NA	NA	CAWSPGVRETQYF	TGTGCCTGGAGTCCAGGGGTCAGGGAGACCCAGTACTTC
TRBV7-2	TRBJ1-5	NA	NA	CASSPRAGGNQPQHF	TGTGCCAGCAGCCCCCGGGCCGGGGGAAATCAGCCCCAGCATTTT
TRBV7-9	TRBJ1-6	NA	NA	CSSSPGWALHF	TGTTCCAGCAGCCCAGGTTGGGCCCTCCACTTT
TRBV30	TRBJ1-2	NA	NA	CAWSLGLEGYGYTF	TGTGCCTGGAGTTTGGGCTTAGAGGGCTATGGCTACACCTTC
TRBV4-3	TRBJ2-7	TRBD1	NA	CASSQDQGASSYEQYF	TGCGCCAGCAGCCAAGATCAGGGGGCCAGCTCCTACGAGCAGTACTTC
TRBV2	TRBJ1-1	NA	NA	CASVPRNTEAFF	TGTGCCAGCGTCCCCAGGAACACTGAAGCTTTCTTT
TRBV5-4	TRBJ1-1	NA	NA	CASSLAGGRRTDTEAFF	TGTGCCAGCAGCTTGGCCGGCGGACGGAGGACGGACACTGAAGCTTTCTTT
TRBV5-4	TRBJ2-7	NA	NA	CASSSSSYEQYF	TGTGCCAGCAGCTCGAGCTCCTACGAGCAGTACTTC
TRBV19	TRBJ2-6	NA	NA	CASSNRAGALNAGANVLTF	TGTGCCAGTAGTAACCGGGCGGGGGCGCTTAATGCAGGGGCCAACGTCCTGACTTTC
TRBV28	TRBJ1-1	TRBD1	NA	CASSLGGGQGLNTEAFF	TGTGCCAGCAGTTTAGGAGGGGGACAGGGACTGAACACTGAAGCTTTCTTT
TRBV18	TRBJ1-1	NA	NA	CASSPQGVTEAFF	TGTGCCAGCTCACCACAAGGGGTCACTGAAGCTTTCTTT
TRBV7-2	TRBJ2-7	NA	once	CASSLAGSAATYEQYF	TGTGCCAGCAGCTTAGCGGGCTCAGCAGCTACTTACGAGCAGTACTTC
TRBV11-2	TRBJ2-5	TRBD2	few	CASSLGGLAGSGETQYF	TGTGCCAGCAGCTTAGGGGGACTAGCGGGGTCCGGGGAGACCCAGTACTTC
TRBV5-1	TRBJ1-3	TRBD1	NA	CASSLDRGQNTIYF	TGCGCCAGCAGCTTGGATAGGGGGCAAAACACCATATATTTT
TRBV7-9	TRBJ2-7	NA	NA	CSSTRAPPYEQYF	TGTTCCAGTACTCGTGCCCCCCCCTACGAGCAGTACTTC
TRBV30	TRBJ1-6	NA	NA	CAWKAGHRSYNSPLHF	TGTGCCTGGAAGGCAGGCCATAGAAGTTATAATTCACCCCTCCACTTT
TRBV5-4	TRBJ1-1	NA	NA	CASSLGSGTEAFF	TGTGCCAGCAGCTTGGGTTCAGGGACTGAAGCTTTCTTT
TRBV7-2	TRBJ2-7	NA	NA	CASSLALGGYRGEQYF	TGTGCCAGCAGCTTAGCCCTAGGTGGGTACCGGGGCGAGCAGTACTTC
TRBV7-2	TRBJ1-1	TRBD1	NA	CASSYHRGKTSEAFF	TGTGCCAGCAGCTACCACAGGGGAAAAACGTCTGAAGCTTTCTTT
TRBV5-6	TRBJ1-2	TRBD1	NA	CASSQTGANLYTF	TGTGCCAGCAGCCAAACAGGGGCCAACCTCTACACCTTC
TRBV9	TRBJ1-6	TRBD1	NA	CASSVGEGALGSPLHF	TGTGCCAGCAGCGTAGGAGAGGGGGCATTGGGTTCACCCCTCCACTTT
TRBV28	TRBJ1-2	TRBD1	once	CASSRGGDYGYTF	TGTGCCAGCAGCCGAGGGGGCGACTATGGCTACACCTTC
TRBV6-4	TRBJ2-3	NA	NA	CASTTRVCDTQYF	TGTGCCAGCACTACGAGGGTTTGCGATACGCAGTATTTT
TRBV7-9	TRBJ2-6	NA	few	CASSPTSGANVLTF	TGTGCCAGCAGCCCAACTTCTGGGGCCAACGTCCTGACTTTC
TRBV7-9	TRBJ2-7	NA	NA	CASSPLYEQYF	TGTGCCAGCAGCCCGTTATACGAGCAGTACTTC
TRBV6-5	TRBJ1-4	TRBD1	few	CASSDDRGGEKLFF	TGTGCCAGCAGCGATGACAGGGGGGGTGAAAAACTGTTTTTT